This is a list of T cell receptor beta chains from one sample in a study of CD8 T cells in ankylosing spondylitis. TCRdb re-derived calls from the 5' RACE reads in MiXCR, one entry per CDR3 protein. The sample gives approximately 150,000 distinct CDR3 sequences, 8.5% to 10% of which show up once; about 15% is in the top ten. Material: blood, either unsorted or a sorted T cell fraction (not recorded which). The receptor source for this set is a female donor with ankylosing spondylitis or in good health (not recorded which). Both conserved end residues are part of each CDR3. D genes are given only for firm matches. Expanded clones are given a class, and other clones once, few, many or no size at all.

abundance	d_gene	j_gene	v_gene	CDR3aa	CDR3nt
NA	NA	TRBJ2-7	TRBV7-9	CASSLGGRDYEQYF	TGTGCCAGCAGCTTGGGCGGACGGGACTACGAGCAGTACTTC
NA	NA	TRBJ2-1	TRBV13	CASTNGRGNEQFF	TGTGCCAGCACCAACGGGAGAGGGAATGAGCAGTTCTTC
NA	TRBD1	TRBJ2-1	TRBV4-1	CASSHPDRDYNEQFF	TGCGCCAGCAGCCACCCGGACAGGGACTACAATGAGCAGTTCTTC
NA	NA	TRBJ2-1	TRBV27	CASSPLYGYNEQFF	TGTGCCAGCAGTCCACTTTACGGGTACAATGAGCAGTTCTTC
NA	NA	TRBJ1-4	TRBV24-1	CATSDPRSGGPNEKLFF	TGTGCCACCAGTGATCCACGGTCCGGGGGGCCTAATGAAAAACTGTTTTTT
few	TRBD1	TRBJ2-7	TRBV20-1	CSARGLGQGSYEQYF	TGCAGTGCTAGAGGTCTAGGACAGGGCTCCTACGAGCAGTACTTC
NA	NA	TRBJ2-7	TRBV10-3	CAISGRTNYEQYF	TGTGCCATCAGTGGCCGGACAAACTACGAGCAGTACTTC
NA	TRBD2	TRBJ2-7	TRBV4-1	CASKGGPNYEQYF	TGCGCCAGCAAGGGAGGGCCCAACTACGAGCAGTACTTC
few	TRBD1	TRBJ1-1	TRBV4-3	CASSQGRRDSHTEAFF	TGCGCCAGCAGCCAGGGGCGCCGGGACAGTCACACTGAAGCTTTCTTT
few	NA	TRBJ1-4	TRBV4-3	CASSPREGANEKLFF	TGCGCCAGCAGCCCTAGGGAAGGAGCTAATGAAAAACTGTTTTTT
NA	NA	TRBJ2-2	TRBV9	CASSVGTGTPNTGELFF	TGTGCCAGCAGCGTGGGGACCGGGACACCGAACACCGGGGAGCTGTTTTTT
few	NA	TRBJ2-1	TRBV4-3	CASSPGHRSYNEQFF	TGCGCCAGCAGTCCCGGACATCGCTCCTACAATGAGCAGTTCTTC
NA	NA	TRBJ2-1	TRBV7-2	CASNFGATYNEQFF	TGTGCCAGCAACTTCGGCGCCACGTACAATGAGCAGTTCTTC
NA	NA	TRBJ2-5	TRBV7-9	CASSLGMEQETQYF	TGTGCCAGCAGCTTAGGGATGGAACAAGAGACCCAGTACTTC